A single sample gave rise to the 8 T cell receptor beta chains below, sequenced in a study of a mutant IDH1 vaccine in newly diagnosed glioma. Documented time point: week 5, during vaccination. In every dose of vaccine, 300 ug of mutant IDH1 20-mer peptide was given alongside topical imiquimod. The table came from immunoSEQ multiplex PCR; TCRdb's copy has only in-frame clones and leaves some out. The sample gives about 30,000 clones, about four fifths of which show up once; nearly 25% is in the top ten. Antigens of these TCRs are unknown. The specimen comprised PBMCs, sampled from a glioma patient whose treatment included an IDH1 peptide vaccine. All receptors derive from a man aged 25-40 years with glioma.

The chain employs TRBV5-4 and TRBJ1-1, with a possible D match to TRBD1 (5 bases). Germline V lookup: CDR1 SGHNT, CDR2 YYREEE (reference sequence). The CDR3 sequence is 15 residues long. V was clipped by 4 bases and J by 3 bases, with 16 bases between them. CDR3 protein: CASSAHGAGDTEAFF. The CDR3, as DNA: TGTGCCAGCAGCGCCCACGGGGCAGGCGACACTGAAGCTTTCTTT.

This rearrangement joins TRBV5-1 to TRBJ2-7; 7 bases agree with TRBD2. The ends lost 4 bases at V and 3 bases at J; junction bases unmatched: 10. This CDR3 contains 15 residues. CDR1 is SGHRS and CDR2 is YFSETQ in the germline V gene. The CDR3 sequence is CASSQSAGAGYEQYF. The CDR3 DNA is TGCGCCAGCAGCCAGTCGGCGGGAGCGGGCTACGAGCAGTACTTC.

This chain uses TRBV30 with TRBJ1-2; D not certain. V was clipped by 3 bases and J by 0 bases, with 14 bases between them. This CDR3 region has 15 residues. Germline loops: CDR1 GTSNPN, CDR2 SVGIG (reference sequence). CDR3 sequence reads: CAWRPWTLANYGYTF. CDR3 nucleotide sequence: TGTGCCTGGAGACCTTGGACGCTCGCTAACTATGGCTACACCTTC.

This rearrangement joins TRBV5-4 to TRBJ1-1; D is unclear. With 0 bases removed from V and 0 bases from J, the gap between germline ends came to 9 bases. CDR1 SGHNT and CDR2 YYREEE come from the germline V gene (reference sequence). The CDR3 extends over 15 amino acids. CDR3 DNA sequence: TGTGCCAGCAGCTTGGAAGGGCCCTTGAACACTGAAGCTTTCTTT. Its translation: CASSLEGPLNTEAFF.

This chain uses TRBV7-6 with TRBJ1-6; perhaps TRBD1 as D (6 bases). Germline V gives CDR1 SGHVS, CDR2 FNYEAQ. V lost 4 bases and J lost 14, with 15 bases in between. This CDR3 contains 13 residues. The CDR3 region is CASSSAGVTTLHF. DNA of the CDR3: TGTGCCAGCAGCTCGGCAGGGGTTACTACCCTCCACTTT.

The rearrangement uses TRBV5-5 and TRBJ2-4; D is perhaps TRBD1 or TRBD2 (5 bases each). Germline V gene data show CDR1 as SGHKS and CDR2 as YYEKEE (reference sequence). V was shortened by 4 bases and J by 8 bases, with 22 bases between the two germline ends. The CDR3 has 16 residues. The CDR3 sequence is CASSHDRKGRGDIQYF. The DNA of the CDR3 is TGTGCCAGCAGCCACGACAGAAAAGGTCGGGGAGACATTCAGTACTTC.

The V gene is TRBV9, the J gene TRBJ2-3; no firm D call. Germline V CDR1 and CDR2: SGDLS, YYNGEE. V shed 4 bases and J shed 0 bases, with 21 bases lying between them. This CDR3 spans 18 amino acids. The CDR3, as DNA: TGTGCCAGCAGCTCCCCCCGGGTGGTTAGGTTCAGCACAGATACGCAGTATTTT. Residues: CASSSPRVVRFSTDTQYF.

This chain connects TRBV23-1 to TRBJ1-5, with D possibly matching TRBD1 (5 bases). TRBV23-1 is an open reading frame, and its role is uncertain. The CDR3 consists of 20 residues. V lost 3 bases, J lost 1 base, and 25 bases lay in between. The CDR3 region is CASSHRRPGLPRRSNQPQHF. DNA of the CDR3: TGCGCCAGCAGTCATCGCCGCCCGGGGCTCCCCCGGAGGAGCAATCAGCCCCAGCATTTT.